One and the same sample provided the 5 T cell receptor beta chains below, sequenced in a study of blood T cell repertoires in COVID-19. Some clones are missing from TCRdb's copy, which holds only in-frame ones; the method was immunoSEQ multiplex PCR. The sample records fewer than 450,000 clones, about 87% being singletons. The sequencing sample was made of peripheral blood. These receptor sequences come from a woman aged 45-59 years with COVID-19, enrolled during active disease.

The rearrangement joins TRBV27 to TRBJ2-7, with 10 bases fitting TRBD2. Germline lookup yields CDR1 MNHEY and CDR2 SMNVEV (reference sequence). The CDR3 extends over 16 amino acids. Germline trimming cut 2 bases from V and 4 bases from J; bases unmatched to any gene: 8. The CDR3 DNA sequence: TGTGCCAGCAGTTTACGAGCGGGAGGGCCGGTATACGAGCAGTACTTC. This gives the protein CASSLRAGGPVYEQYF.

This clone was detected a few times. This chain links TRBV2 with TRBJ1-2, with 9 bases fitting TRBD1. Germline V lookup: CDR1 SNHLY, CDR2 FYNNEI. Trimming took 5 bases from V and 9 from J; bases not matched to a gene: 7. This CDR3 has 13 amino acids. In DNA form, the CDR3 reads TGTGCCAGCAGTCAGGACAGGGGCCGGCGCTACACCTTC. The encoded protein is CASSQDRGRRYTF.

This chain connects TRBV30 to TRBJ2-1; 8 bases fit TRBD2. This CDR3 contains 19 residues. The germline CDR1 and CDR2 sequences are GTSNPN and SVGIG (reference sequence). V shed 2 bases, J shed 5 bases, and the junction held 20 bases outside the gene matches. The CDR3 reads CAWSPSRAAGTRGDNEQFF. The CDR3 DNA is TGTGCCTGGAGTCCCTCTCGAGCTGCAGGGACTAGAGGAGACAATGAGCAGTTCTTC.

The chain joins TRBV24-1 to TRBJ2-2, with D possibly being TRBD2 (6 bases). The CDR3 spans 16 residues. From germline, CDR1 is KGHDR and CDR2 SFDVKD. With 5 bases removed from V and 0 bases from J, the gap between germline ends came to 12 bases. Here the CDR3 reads CATSVRVAANTGELFF. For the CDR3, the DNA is TGTGCCACCAGTGTCCGGGTAGCGGCGAACACCGGGGAGCTGTTTTTT.

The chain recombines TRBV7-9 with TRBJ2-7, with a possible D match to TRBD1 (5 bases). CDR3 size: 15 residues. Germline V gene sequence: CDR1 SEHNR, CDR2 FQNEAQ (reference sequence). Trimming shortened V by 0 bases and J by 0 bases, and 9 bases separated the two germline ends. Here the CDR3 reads CASSLAGAPSYEQYF. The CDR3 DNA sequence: TGTGCCAGCAGCTTAGCAGGGGCTCCCTCCTACGAGCAGTACTTC.